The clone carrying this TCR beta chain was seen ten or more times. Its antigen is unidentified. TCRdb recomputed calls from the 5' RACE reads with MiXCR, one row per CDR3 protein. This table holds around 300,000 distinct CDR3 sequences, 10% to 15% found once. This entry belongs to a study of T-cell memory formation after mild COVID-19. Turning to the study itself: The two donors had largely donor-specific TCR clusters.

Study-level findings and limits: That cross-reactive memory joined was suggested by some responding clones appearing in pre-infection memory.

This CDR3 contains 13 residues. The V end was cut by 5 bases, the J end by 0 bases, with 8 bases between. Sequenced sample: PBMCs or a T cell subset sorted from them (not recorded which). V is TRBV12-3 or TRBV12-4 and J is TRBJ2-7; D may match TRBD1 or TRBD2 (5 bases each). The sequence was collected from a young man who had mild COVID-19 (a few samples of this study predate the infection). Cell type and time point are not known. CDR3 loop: CASSRDGSYEQYF. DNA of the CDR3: TGTGCCAGCAGTCGGGACGGCTCCTACGAGCAGTACTTC.